A single sample is the source of the 30 T cell receptor beta chains below, sequenced in a study of identical twins. One entry per CDR3 protein, called by TCRdb with MiXCR from the 5' RACE reads. The sample has 640,000 or so distinct CDR3 sequences; 5.5% to 7.5% are singletons. The sequenced sample was naive T cells sorted from blood. Every receptor here comes from a young man in good health.

This clonotype was picked up many times. The junction departs from germline at one end; a sequencing error may be responsible. The V gene is TRBV7-8, the J gene TRBJ2-1; D unresolved. Germline CDR1 is SGHVS and CDR2 is FQNEAQ. The CDR3 consists of 12 residues. The CDR3 sequence is CASSQDSNEQFF. The CDR3 DNA is TGCGCCAGCAGCCAAGACTCCAATGAGCAGTTCTTC.

This clonotype came up a few times. The chain couples TRBV20-1 to TRBJ2-4; D is possibly TRBD1 (5 bases). Germline V gene sequence: CDR1 DFQATT, CDR2 SNEGSKA (reference sequence). CDR3 length: 15 residues. With 5 bases removed from V and 0 bases from J, the gap between germline ends came to 14 bases. CDR3 sequence: CSASDTGLAKNIQYF. The CDR3 DNA is TGCAGTGCTTCCGACACAGGTCTAGCCAAAAACATTCAGTACTTC.

Only a few counts were recorded for this clonotype. The chain recombines TRBV5-1 with TRBJ1-1; TRBD1 matches 9 bases. The V gene's germline CDR1 is SGHRS and CDR2 YFSETQ. The CDR3 sequence is 16 residues long. The J segment lost 2 bases and the V segment lost 0 bases, leaving 5 bases of the junction unmatched. CDR3 nucleotide sequence: TGCGCCAGCAGCTTGGGGGGACAGGGACGAAACACTGAAGCTTTCTTT. Encoded protein: CASSLGGQGRNTEAFF.

This clonotype was counted a few times. The chain employs TRBV7-9 and TRBJ2-1, with 7 bases that match TRBD1. V trimming: 7 bases; J trimming: 8 bases; junction bases outside the gene matches: 11. The germline gives CDR1 SEHNR, CDR2 FQNEAQ (reference sequence). This CDR3 region has 14 residues. As DNA, the CDR3 is TGTGCCAGCACCAGAGGGGGCTTCGCCGATGAGCAGTTCTTC. Its translation is CASTRGGFADEQFF.

This chain joins TRBV19 and TRBJ1-4; 10 bases align to TRBD1. Germline-derived CDR1 and CDR2 are LNHDA and SQIVND (reference sequence). The CDR3 runs 16 residues. Trimming removed 6 bases from V and 6 bases from J; junction bases left unmatched: 10. The CDR3 region has the DNA TGTGCCAGTAGCATTCGACAGGGGGCCGGAGATGAAAAACTGTTTTTT. As protein: CASSIRQGAGDEKLFF.

This rearrangement joins TRBV19 to TRBJ1-5, with D possibly matching TRBD1 (5 bases). The germline CDR1 and CDR2 sequences are LNHDA and SQIVND (reference sequence). Trimming cost V 9 bases and J 0 bases, with 18 bases left between them. This CDR3 is 16 amino acids long. The CDR3 nucleotides are TGTGCCAGCAAGGAGTCACTTGGGACTAGCAATCAGCCCCAGCATTTT. This codes for CASKESLGTSNQPQHF.

This clonotype was seen a handful of times. The chain has TRBV12-3 or TRBV12-4 and TRBJ2-3, with no clear D. Between the trimmed V and J ends, which lost 5 bases and 5 bases, there was a span of 11 bases. CDR3 length: 13 amino acids. CDR3 amino acids: CASSPTRLDTQYF. CDR3 sequence (DNA): TGTGCCAGCAGTCCAACGCGCTTAGATACGCAGTATTTT.

This clonotype appeared a few times. The rearrangement joins TRBV6-1 to TRBJ2-1, with D possibly being TRBD1 or TRBD2 (6 bases each). V was trimmed by 8 bases and J by 8 bases, leaving 22 bases between them. The CDR3 is made up of 15 amino acids. Looked up from germline, CDR1 is MNHNS and CDR2 is SASEGT. CDR3 protein: CASRTPSPRGDEQFF. DNA of the CDR3: TGTGCCAGCCGGACTCCCAGCCCAAGGGGGGATGAGCAGTTCTTC.

This clonotype was found many times. As DNA, the CDR3 is TGCAGTGCTAGAATCCAATCAGGGGTTGTGGAGACCCAGTACTTC. Amino acid sequence: CSARIQSGVVETQYF. V is TRBV20-1 and J is TRBJ2-5, with D maybe TRBD1 (6 bases). The CDR3 totals 15 residues. V was clipped by 2 bases and J by 5 bases, with 18 bases between them. Looked up from germline, CDR1 is DFQATT and CDR2 is SNEGSKA (reference sequence).

This clonotype was seen at least ten times. V usage is TRBV13 and J usage is TRBJ2-1, with 9 bases that match TRBD1. The ends lost 5 bases at V and 3 bases at J; junction bases unmatched: 8. The length of the CDR3 is 16 residues. Germline V gene lookup returns CDR1 PRHDT and CDR2 FYEKMQ (reference sequence). The CDR3, as DNA: TGTGCCAGCAGCCCCACCGGGACAGGGATCTACAATGAGCAGTTCTTC. Translation: CASSPTGTGIYNEQFF.

The chain couples TRBV6-1 to TRBJ2-3; no reliable D call. From germline, CDR1 is MNHNS and CDR2 SASEGT. The CDR3 runs to 15 residues. With 0 bases removed from V and 10 bases from J, the gap between germline ends came to 17 bases. The CDR3 nucleotides are TGTGCCAGCAGTGAAGCAAGGGTGGCCGGGTTCTCGCAGTATTTT. Translated, it gives CASSEARVAGFSQYF.

This clonotype was recorded a few times. V usage is TRBV6-2 or TRBV6-3 and J usage is TRBJ2-1, with 7 bases matching TRBD2. Germline trimming cut 0 bases from V and 7 bases from J; bases unmatched to any gene: 24. CDR1 is MNHEY and CDR2 is SVGEGT in the germline V gene. The CDR3 runs 21 residues. The CDR3 sequence: CASSYSIPADPAGREFNEQFF. In DNA, the CDR3 is TGTGCCAGCAGTTACTCGATACCGGCAGATCCCGCAGGGCGGGAGTTTAATGAGCAGTTCTTC.

This clonotype was found many times. V and J are TRBV5-5 and TRBJ1-1, with D uncertain. The germline gives CDR1 SGHKS, CDR2 YYEKEE (reference sequence). The CDR3 consists of 13 residues. V gave up 4 bases and J gave up 8 bases, with 15 bases separating them. The CDR3 DNA sequence: TGTGCCAGCAGCCTGGTCTGGTGGTCCGAAGCTTTCTTT. As protein: CASSLVWWSEAFF. Full variable domain (missing parts from reference TRBV5-5 and TRBJ1-1): DAGVTQSPTHLIKTRGQQVTLRCSPISGHKSVSWYQQVLGQGPQFIFQYYEKEERGRGNFPDRFSARQFPNYSSELNVNALLLGDSALYLCASSLVWWSEAFFGQGTRLTVV.

This chain uses TRBV9 with TRBJ2-7; no firm D call. Looked up from germline, CDR1 is SGDLS and CDR2 is YYNGEE. The CDR3 is 13 residues long. V was trimmed by 0 bases and J by 2 bases, leaving 6 bases between them. CDR3 in amino acids: CASSVGLTYEQYF. In DNA form, the CDR3 reads TGTGCCAGCAGCGTAGGTCTTACCTACGAGCAGTACTTC.

This clonotype occurred many times. The chain is built from TRBV15 and TRBJ1-3, with unresolved D. The CDR3 has 18 residues. Germline-derived CDR1 and CDR2 are LNHNV and YYDKDF (reference sequence). Trimming left V 0 bases short and J 1 base short, with 16 bases between. The CDR3 coding sequence is TGTGCCACCAGCAGAGATAAGGCGGCATCTTCTTCTGGAAACACCATATATTTT. Its translation: CATSRDKAASSSGNTIYF.

This clonotype appeared many times. The chain recombines TRBV5-6 with TRBJ2-5; D may be TRBD1 or TRBD2 (5 bases each). CDR3 length: 13 residues. CDR1 SGHDT and CDR2 YYEEEE come from the germline V gene. V lost 3 bases, J lost 3 bases, and 9 bases lay in between. CDR3 sequence reads: CASSWGNEETQYF. CDR3 coding DNA: TGTGCCAGCAGCTGGGGGAACGAAGAGACCCAGTACTTC.

The chain links TRBV4-1 to TRBJ2-3; 13 bases line up with TRBD2. CDR1 and CDR2 from the germline V gene are MGHRA and YSYEKL. Germline trimming cut 2 bases from V and 7 bases from J; bases unmatched to any gene: 6. CDR3 size: 16 residues. In DNA, the CDR3 is TGCGCCAGCAGCCAAATGGGACTAGCGGGATCGAATACGCAGTATTTT. Translated: CASSQMGLAGSNTQYF.

This clonotype was counted a few times. The J gene is TRBJ2-6, the V gene TRBV3-1; 9 nucleotides line up with TRBD1. Germline V gene lookup returns CDR1 LGHDT and CDR2 YNNKEL (reference sequence). The CDR3 has 16 amino acids. V dropped 6 bases and J dropped 0; count of bases not matched to a gene: 3. This CDR3 is CASRQGANSGANVLTF. Here the CDR3 DNA reads TGTGCCAGCAGACAGGGGGCCAACTCTGGGGCCAACGTCCTGACTTTC.

The table lists this clonotype with a few counts. This sequence joins TRBV7-2 and TRBJ1-6; TRBD1 matches at 7 bases. Trimming at V came to 1 base and at J to 10 bases, leaving 7 bases not matched to a gene. CDR3 length equals 15 residues. The V gene's germline CDR1 is SGHTA and CDR2 FQGNSA. The DNA of the CDR3 is TGTGCCAGCAGCTTAGGCCGCCAGGGGGGCTCACCCCTCCACTTT. It specifies CASSLGRQGGSPLHF.

This clonotype came up a few times. The chain couples TRBV5-1 to TRBJ1-2; tentative D call: TRBD1 (5 bases). V lost 4 bases and J lost 4, with 20 bases in between. Germline CDR1 is SGHRS and CDR2 is YFSETQ. This CDR3 is 16 amino acids long. CDR3 sequence (DNA): TGCGCCAGCAGCGCCGGTTCAGGGACGCGAACCTATGGCTACACCTTC. This codes for CASSAGSGTRTYGYTF.

This clonotype was found a few times. J is TRBJ2-7 and V is TRBV7-6; 14 bases are shared with TRBD2. Germline V CDR1 and CDR2: SGHVS, FNYEAQ. The CDR3 has 16 residues. V shed 5 bases and J 7 bases; nucleotides not matched to a gene: 10. Here the CDR3 reads CASSPGLAGVFEEQYF. In DNA, the CDR3 is TGTGCCAGCAGCCCGGGACTAGCGGGAGTTTTTGAGGAGCAGTACTTC. The full variable domain, completed using reference TRBV7-6 and TRBJ2-7, is GAGVSQSPRYKVTKRGQDVALRCDPISGHVSLYWYRQALGQGPEFLTYFNYEAQQDKSGLPNDRFSAERPEGSISTLTIQRTEQRDSAMYRCASSPGLAGVFEEQYFGPGTRLTVT.

This clonotype showed up many times. This sequence joins TRBV20-1 and TRBJ2-3; 7 positions agree with TRBD2. CDR1 and CDR2 from the germline V gene are DFQATT and SNEGSKA (reference sequence). Trimming at V came to 5 bases and at J to 3 bases, leaving 8 bases not matched to a gene. The CDR3 has 14 amino acids. CDR3 sequence (DNA): TGCAGTGCTCCTCCGGTGGGGGGGACAGATACGCAGTATTTT. Its translation is CSAPPVGGTDTQYF.

This chain links TRBV12-3 or TRBV12-4 with TRBJ2-5, with TRBD2 identical over 13 bases. This CDR3 contains 16 residues. Trimming removed 5 bases from V and 3 bases from J; junction bases left unmatched: 6. The CDR3 loop is CASSELGLAGEETQYF. The CDR3 DNA sequence: TGTGCCAGCAGTGAACTCGGACTAGCGGGAGAAGAGACCCAGTACTTC.

The chain is built from TRBV6-2 or TRBV6-3 and TRBJ2-2; D uncertain. CDR1 MNHEY and CDR2 SVGEGT come from the germline V gene. The germline V and J ends were trimmed by 7 bases and 4 bases, with 10 bases remaining between them. The CDR3 is made up of 13 amino acids. CDR3 loop: CASTITATGELFF. The CDR3 DNA reads TGTGCCAGCACCATAACTGCCACCGGGGAGCTGTTTTTT.

This clonotype was found many times. The gene calls are TRBV4-2 and TRBJ2-2; TRBD2 is a possible D gene (5 bases). V was trimmed by 0 bases and J by 0 bases, leaving 11 bases between them. This CDR3 contains 17 residues. Germline assignment: CDR1 LGHNA and CDR2 YNFKEQ. The CDR3 DNA reads TGTGCCAGCAGCCAAGATAAGTTAGCGTCGAACACCGGGGAGCTGTTTTTT. Encoded protein: CASSQDKLASNTGELFF.

The chain carries TRBV24-1 and TRBJ2-3, with TRBD1 identical over 10 bases. Germline CDR1 KGHDR, CDR2 SFDVKD. The trim removed 4 bases at V and 0 bases at J, leaving 3 bases unmatched. The CDR3 is 16 amino acids. The CDR3 region has the DNA TGTGCCACCAGTGACCCGGGACAGGGGAGCACAGATACGCAGTATTTT. It encodes CATSDPGQGSTDTQYF.

The sample holds a few counts of this clonotype. The gene calls are TRBV7-8 and TRBJ2-2; 9 bases are shared with TRBD1. The CDR3 runs 18 residues. The J segment lost 4 bases and the V segment lost 4 bases, leaving 13 bases of the junction unmatched. The germline CDR1 and CDR2 sequences are SGHVS and FQNEAQ. The CDR3 region has the DNA TGTGCCAGCAGCTCCCTGGCTTTCGGACAGGGGTTCACCGGGGAGCTGTTTTTT. As protein: CASSSLAFGQGFTGELFF. Variable domain in full (rest from reference TRBV7-8 and TRBJ2-2): GAGVSQSPRYKVAKRGQDVALRCDPISGHVSLFWYQQALGQGPEFLTYFQNEAQLDKSGLPSDRFFAERPEGSVSTLKIQRTQQEDSAVYLCASSSLAFGQGFTGELFFGEGSRLTVL.

This clonotype was seen a handful of times. The chain uses TRBV11-2 and TRBJ1-5, with D possibly TRBD1 on 6 matching bases. The V end lost 6 bases, the J end lost 4 bases, and 16 bases lay between the germline ends. The V gene's germline CDR1 is SGHAT and CDR2 FQNNGV. CDR3 length: 15 amino acids. The CDR3 reads CASSKHPQGNQPQHF. For the CDR3, the DNA is TGTGCCAGCAGTAAACACCCACAGGGTAATCAGCCCCAGCATTTT.

At least ten counts were recorded for this clonotype. This chain links TRBV5-1 with TRBJ2-3; unclear D gene. The CDR3 is 14 residues long. Trimming took off 5 bases at V and 0 bases at J, with 10 bases between the two ends. Germline values: CDR1 SGHRS, CDR2 YFSETQ. The CDR3 loop is CASRLDGSTDTQYF. DNA of the CDR3: TGCGCCAGCAGGCTCGACGGTAGCACAGATACGCAGTATTTT.

In this sample, this clonotype turned up many times. This chain connects TRBV7-9 to TRBJ2-5; D possibly corresponds to TRBD2 (6 bases). The CDR3 has 14 residues. V was shortened by 4 bases and J by 2 bases, with 11 bases between the two germline ends. Germline CDR1 reads SEHNR; CDR2 reads FQNEAQ (reference sequence). CDR3 amino acids: CASSSSGTQETQYF. The CDR3, as DNA: TGTGCCAGCAGCTCCTCAGGGACTCAAGAGACCCAGTACTTC.